Sequencing of this T cell receptor beta chain was carried out in a study of cytomegalovirus exposure and HLA in healthy donors. Findings and limits, study-wide: In a later analysis, V- and J-gene trimming of beta chains associated with a DCLRE1C missense variant, replicated independently.

Of note for this clone: What it binds is not known.

Primers included in the PCR were 60 Vbeta and 13 Jbeta primers. In the source study's methods: Later, 75 million to 100 million unique TCR beta chains were counted in an analysis, and approximately 9.9 million of them were shared. The table came from immunoSEQ multiplex PCR; TCRdb's copy has only in-frame clones and leaves some out. Clone size and V and J calls were adopted from that table, with D and trimming inferred from the DNA. The table lists approximately 150,000 clones, approximately 79% of them singletons, with 2.5% to 3.5% in the top ten. Sequenced input: PBMCs. This TCR derives from a woman in her 30s in good health and CMV-seronegative.

The CDR3 spells CASSELPAGASYEQYF. The CDR3 nucleotides are TGCGCCAGCAGCGAACTCCCAGCGGGTGCCTCCTACGAGCAGTACTTC. V gene TRBV5-1 combines with J gene TRBJ2-7; TRBD2 might be the D (6 bases). This CDR3 is built from 16 residues. CDR1 is SGHRS and CDR2 is YFSETQ in the germline V gene. Trimming removed 4 bases from V and 0 bases from J, with 17 bases in between.